This T cell receptor beta chain was observed in a study of beta chain features in type 1 diabetes. What was sequenced were expressed TCRB transcripts, since all of the isolated RNA had been reverse transcribed. Sequencing was performed with immunoSEQ multiplex PCR; in TCRdb, only in-frame clones are kept and a portion is missing. The sample yields 550,000 to 850,000 clones, 13% seen once. Concerning this clone: The antigen is undetermined.

Study-level results: A closer apparent resemblance between naive, central memory and Treg TCRB repertoires was seen in patients than in healthy donors. The study found moderately but significantly shorter TCRB CDR3s in all four CD4+ subsets of Type 1 diabetes patients.

Sample: naive CD4+ T cells from blood. The TCR originated in a man between 18 and 29 years old with type 1 diabetes.

The CDR3 loop is CASSRAGFTDTQYF. The CDR3 nucleotides read TGTGCCAGCAGCCGGGCGGGGTTCACAGATACGCAGTATTTT. The rearrangement joins TRBV9 to TRBJ2-3; weak D call: TRBD2 (6 bases). Germline loops: CDR1 SGDLS, CDR2 YYNGEE. Trimming removed 4 bases from V and 2 bases from J, with 11 bases in between. This CDR3 is built from 14 residues.